Listed below are T cell receptor beta chains from one sample, sequenced in a study of sequential checkpoint blockade in melanoma. Measured with immunoSEQ multiplex PCR; TCRdb has only the in-frame clones, and not every one. The profile covers more than 30,000 clones, with 65% to 90% appearing a single time and around 23% taken by the ten largest. The specimen was CD8+ T cells sorted from blood (inferred from file names), collected from a patient given nivolumab and ipilimumab in sequence. Receptor source: a human donor with melanoma. Both conserved end residues are part of each CDR3. A D gene is named only where the DNA matches it firmly. Size tells how often a clone was seen (once, few, many) or the class of an expanded clone, and some rows leave it out.

CASSPTGGAGQPQHF | TGCGCCAGCAGCCCCACAGGGGGCGCGGGTCAGCCCCAGCATTTT | TRBV5-1 | . | TRBJ1-5 | TRBD1
CASSPDRSSYEQYF | TGCGCCAGCAGCCCGGACAGGAGCTCCTACGAGCAGTACTTC | TRBV4-1 | . | TRBJ2-7 | TRBD1
CASSSSEGTVYEQYF | TGTGCCAGCAGCTCGAGTGAGGGGACAGTCTACGAGCAGTACTTC | TRBV7-2 | . | TRBJ2-7 | TRBD1
CASSHRLTDTQYF | TGTGCCAGCAGCCATCGACTCACGGATACGCAGTATTTT | TRBV7-9 | . | TRBJ2-3 | .
CASSLGTKAYEQYF | TGTGCCAGCAGCTTGGGGACAAAAGCCTACGAGCAGTACTTC | TRBV7-2 | . | TRBJ2-7 | .
CASSLVGGWEQETQYF | TGCGCCAGCAGCTTGGTGGGAGGGTGGGAACAAGAGACCCAGTACTTC | TRBV5-1 | . | TRBJ2-5 | TRBD2
CASSYPRQGIYEQYF | TGTGCCAGCAGTTACCCAAGACAGGGGATCTACGAGCAGTACTTC | TRBV6-5 | . | TRBJ2-7 | TRBD1
CASASGGGHTDTQYF | TGCGCCAGCGCCTCGGGGGGAGGGCACACAGATACGCAGTATTTT | TRBV5-1 | . | TRBJ2-3 | TRBD2
CASSVEAAYEQYF | TGTGCCAGCAGCGTAGAAGCTGCTTACGAGCAGTACTTC | TRBV9 | . | TRBJ2-7 | .
CASSLVGDSHNEQFF | TGCGCCAGCAGCTTGGTTGGGGACAGCCACAATGAGCAGTTCTTC | TRBV5-1 | . | TRBJ2-1 | TRBD1
CATSHRGRQPQHF | TGTGCCACCAGCCACAGGGGGCGGCAGCCCCAGCATTTT | TRBV15 | . | TRBJ1-5 | TRBD1
CASSPEREVADTQYF | TGTGCCAGCTCACCAGAGCGGGAGGTGGCAGATACGCAGTATTTT | TRBV18 | . | TRBJ2-3 | TRBD2
CASSLRGQGYEQYF | TGTGCCAGCAGCCTCCGAGGACAGGGCTACGAGCAGTACTTC | TRBV11-3 | . | TRBJ2-7 | TRBD1
CASSQGRDHSYEQYF | TGTGCCAGCAGCCAAGGGAGGGACCATTCCTACGAGCAGTACTTC | TRBV4-2 | few | TRBJ2-7 | .
CASSLDRGYGYTF | TGTGCCAGCAGTTTAGACAGGGGCTATGGCTACACCTTC | TRBV27 | . | TRBJ1-2 | TRBD1
CASSLRISGGKLFF | TGTGCCAGCAGCTTAAGGATTTCCGGGGGAAAACTGTTTTTT | TRBV13 | . | TRBJ1-4 | .
CARSLGWAHQHF | TGTGCCAGAAGCTTGGGGTGGGCCCACCAGCATTTT | TRBV5-3 | few | TRBJ1-5 | .
CASSRIAGGPETQYF | TGTGCCAGCAGCCGAATAGCGGGAGGGCCAGAGACCCAGTACTTC | TRBV11-2 | . | TRBJ2-5 | TRBD2
CASSPPLGRLYTGELFF | TGTGCCAGCTCACCACCGTTGGGGAGATTGTACACCGGGGAGCTGTTTTTT | TRBV18 | . | TRBJ2-2 | .
CASSETGNTHEQYF | TGTGCCAGCAGTGAGACAGGGAACACCCACGAGCAGTACTTC | TRBV28 | . | TRBJ2-7 | TRBD1
CASSLVGGGRYF | TGTGCCAGCAGCTTAGTTGGGGGGGGAAGGTACTTC | TRBV11-2 | . | TRBJ2-7 | TRBD2
CASSYSGQGLGQPQHF | TGTGCCAGCAGTTACTCGGGACAGGGGCTCGGTCAGCCCCAGCATTTT | TRBV6-5 | . | TRBJ1-5 | TRBD1
CASSLRLAGVYEQYF | TGTGCCAGCAGCCTAAGACTAGCGGGAGTGTACGAGCAGTACTTC | TRBV6-6 | . | TRBJ2-7 | TRBD2
CASSLRTGNYGYTF | TGTGCCAGCAGCTTACGTACAGGGAACTATGGCTACACCTTC | TRBV13 | . | TRBJ1-2 | .
CASSRWDRGSYEQYF | TGTGCCAGTAGTCGCTGGGACAGGGGGTCCTACGAGCAGTACTTC | TRBV19 | . | TRBJ2-7 | TRBD1
CATGQGWEQYF | TGTGCCACCGGACAGGGTTGGGAGCAGTACTTC | TRBV19 | . | TRBJ2-7 | TRBD1
CASSWTGRSYEQYF | TGTGCCAGCAGCTGGACAGGGAGGTCCTACGAGCAGTACTTC | TRBV11-2 | . | TRBJ2-7 | TRBD1